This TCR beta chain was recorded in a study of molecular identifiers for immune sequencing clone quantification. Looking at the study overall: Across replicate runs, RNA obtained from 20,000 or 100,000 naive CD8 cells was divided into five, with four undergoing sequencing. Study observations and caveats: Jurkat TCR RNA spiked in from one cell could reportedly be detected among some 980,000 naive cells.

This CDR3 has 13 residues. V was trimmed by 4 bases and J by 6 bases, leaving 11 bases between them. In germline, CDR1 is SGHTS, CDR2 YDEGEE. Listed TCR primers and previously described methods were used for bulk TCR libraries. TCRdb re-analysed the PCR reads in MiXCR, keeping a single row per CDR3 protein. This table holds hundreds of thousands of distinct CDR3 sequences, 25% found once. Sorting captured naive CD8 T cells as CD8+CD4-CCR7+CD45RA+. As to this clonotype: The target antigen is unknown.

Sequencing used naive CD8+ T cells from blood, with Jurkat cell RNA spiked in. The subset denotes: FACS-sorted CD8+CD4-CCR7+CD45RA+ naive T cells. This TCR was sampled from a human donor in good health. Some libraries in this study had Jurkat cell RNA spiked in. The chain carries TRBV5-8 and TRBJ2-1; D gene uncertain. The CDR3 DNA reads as TGTGCCAGCAGCATTGGACCACTCAATGAGCAGTTCTTC. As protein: CASSIGPLNEQFF.